The 7 T cell receptor beta chains below come from one sample, sequenced in a study of cytomegalovirus exposure and HLA in healthy donors. Use of 60 Vbeta and 13 Jbeta primers characterized the PCR. This table comes from immunoSEQ multiplex PCR, and its TCRdb copy is limited to in-frame clones, with some not included. Of more than 95,000 clones in the sample, approximately 64% were seen once. Source material: PBMCs. Every receptor here comes from a man aged 55 to 70 in good health and CMV-seronegative.

V usage is TRBV6-5 and J usage is TRBJ1-3; possible D gene TRBD1, 5 bases. V was clipped by 2 bases and J by 0 bases, with 11 bases between them. This CDR3 contains 16 residues. Germline V lookup: CDR1 MNHEY, CDR2 SVGAGI. DNA of the CDR3: TGTGCCAGCAGTTACAGGGGCGATTTCTCTGGAAACACCATATATTTT. It specifies CASSYRGDFSGNTIYF.

In this sample, this clone turned up a few times. At one boundary the junction diverges from the germline segment, which might be a read error. The V and J genes are TRBV7-7 and TRBJ2-5; maybe TRBD2 (6 bases). This CDR3 comprises 14 residues. Germline CDR1 is SSHAT and CDR2 is FNYEAQ (reference sequence). For the CDR3, the DNA is TGTGCTAGCAGCTTATCGGAGGGGTTCTGGACCCAGTACTTC. As protein: CASSLSEGFWTQYF.

This clone has only a few counts. The chain is built from TRBV5-1 and TRBJ2-7; 7 bases agree with TRBD1. CDR3 length equals 15 residues. The ends lost 0 bases at V and 6 bases at J; junction bases unmatched: 9. CDR1 and CDR2 (germline): SGHRS, YFSETQ. The CDR3 reads CASSLEGNRGVEQYF. Written as DNA, the CDR3 is TGCGCCAGCAGCTTGGAGGGAAACAGGGGAGTCGAGCAGTACTTC.

The sample holds a few counts of this clone. The V and J genes are TRBV9 and TRBJ2-4; 7 bases map to TRBD1. CDR1 is SGDLS and CDR2 is YYNGEE in the germline V gene. The CDR3 has 18 residues. Losses at the gene ends were 3 bases for V and 0 bases for J; bases not matched to a gene: 12. The CDR3 region is CASSGRQGRSLAKNIQYF. CDR3 in DNA: TGTGCCAGCAGCGGGAGACAGGGCAGATCTCTAGCCAAAAACATTCAGTACTTC.

The chain recombines TRBV5-1 with TRBJ1-4; D is uncertain. Trimming left V 4 bases short and J 0 bases short, with 10 bases between. Germline assignment: CDR1 SGHRS and CDR2 YFSETQ. The CDR3 spans 15 residues. CDR3 sequence: CASSPSVATNEKLFF. For the CDR3, the DNA is TGCGCCAGCAGCCCTTCGGTTGCAACTAATGAAAAACTGTTTTTT. The full variable domain, with the rest looked up from reference TRBV5-1 and TRBJ1-4, is KAGVTQTPRYLIKTRGQQVTLSCSPISGHRSVSWYQQTPGQGLQFLFEYFSETQRNKGNFPGRFSGRQFSNSRSEMNVSTLELGDSALYLCASSPSVATNEKLFFGSGTQLSVL.

The rearrangement uses TRBV2 and TRBJ1-1; 8 nucleotides match TRBD1. The length of the CDR3 is 13 residues. Germline trimming cut 6 bases from V and 3 bases from J; bases unmatched to any gene: 3. Germline CDR1 is SNHLY and CDR2 is FYNNEI. Here the CDR3 DNA reads TGTGCCAGCAGACTGGACAGGGACACTGAAGCTTTCTTT. Protein product: CASRLDRDTEAFF.

The rearrangement links TRBV18 to TRBJ2-1; 12 nucleotides line up with TRBD2. CDR1 is KGHSH, CDR2 LQKENI, per germline. V shed 3 bases and J 9 bases; nucleotides not matched to a gene: 12. There are 17 residues in the CDR3. CDR3 loop: CASSPGLGTSGYSEQFF. The CDR3 nucleotides read TGTGCCAGCTCACCTGGTCTTGGGACTAGCGGGTACTCTGAGCAGTTCTTC.